This TCR beta chain was sequenced for a study of technical replicates of blood from a few donors (TCRdb year 2017). Library method: the immunoSEQ multiplex PCR assay. TCRdb obtained this table from immuneACCESS and retained in-frame rearrangements with V and J assigned. These tables miss some clones; where compared with another copy, unresolved V genes account for less than half of the shortfall, and the remainder is unexplained. The sample table records about 80,000 clones; roughly 90% of these occur just once. The top ten clonotypes cover roughly 0.41% of the sample. In the germline V gene (reference sequence), CDR1 corresponds to GTSNPN and CDR2 to SVGIG. The germline V end is reduced by 4 bases and the J end by 6 bases; junction bases left unmatched: 15. Taken from cysteine to phenylalanine, the CDR3 has 17 residues. Kept here is only the CDR3 DNA, which spans 51 bases and is read in frame from base 1.

The table lists this clone with a count of one. The antigen it binds to is not known. Per-base quality was not reported, and no clone a single base away is much larger than it. The sequencing sample was made of T cells isolated from PBMCs. The chain is assembled from TRBV30 and TRBJ2-1, and 10 junctional nucleotides match TRBD1. The TCR was taken from a human donor in good health. The DNA reads as follows: TGTGCCTGGACTGGGTTCTCCGGGACAGGGGATTTCAATGAGCAGTTCTTC. This encodes CAWTGFSGTGDFNEQFF. Supplemented by the reference TRBV30 and TRBJ2-1 proteins around the CDR3, the complete variable domain is SQTIHQWPATLVQPVGSPLSLECTVEGTSNPNLYWYRQAAGRGLQLLFYSVGIGQISSEVPQNLSASRPQDRQFILSSKKLLLSDSGFYLCAWTGFSGTGDFNEQFFGPGTRLTVL.